This T cell receptor (beta chain) emerged from a study of blood T cell repertoires in COVID-19. Overall study: Nucleic acid was either cDNA or gDNA, and it came from T cells, B-cell-depleted T cells, or PBMCs.

Produced via immunoSEQ multiplex PCR; TCRdb's table is partial and in-frame only. Of roughly 58,000 clones in the sample, roughly 70% are singletons; the top ten hold approximately 50%. This CDR3 has 15 amino acids. Germline CDR1 reads SGDLS; CDR2 reads YYNGEE. V trimming: 2 bases; J trimming: 12 bases; junction bases outside the gene matches: 13. Participants, 18 to 89 years old, spanned approximately 26 US areas. Donors were grouped by their self-reported clinical history. Exposed volunteers were people who met a COVID-19 case within 2 weeks before study entry. The specimen was PBMCs or T cells enriched from blood (not recorded which). The sequence derives from an older woman who had been exposed to COVID-19. The chain joins TRBV9 to TRBJ2-1; 8 bases align to TRBD2. The CDR3 nucleotides read TGTGCCAGCAGCGTGGGAGCGGGAGTATCTTTTGGGCAGTTCTTC. Residues: CASSVGAGVSFGQFF.